A single sample gave rise to the 7 T cell receptor beta chains below, sequenced in a study of blood T cell repertoires in COVID-19. Data came from immunoSEQ multiplex PCR; TCRdb stores just in-frame clones and leaves some out. The table has 100,000 or so clones, 85% seen once; the top ten hold about 1.7%. Sequencing input: peripheral blood. The receptors come from a woman in her 70s with active or convalescent COVID-19.

In this sample, this clone turned up a few times. V is TRBV30 and J is TRBJ1-2; 9 positions match TRBD1. CDR3 length equals 15 residues. From germline, CDR1 is GTSNPN and CDR2 SVGIG (reference sequence). Trimming at V came to 2 bases and at J to 4 bases, leaving 8 bases not matched to a gene. For the CDR3, the DNA is TGTGCCTGGAGTTTATTTGGGACAGGGATCTATGGCTACACCTTC. Its protein is CAWSLFGTGIYGYTF. The full variable domain, rest sourced from reference TRBV30 and TRBJ1-2, is SQTIHQWPATLVQPVGSPLSLECTVEGTSNPNLYWYRQAAGRGLQLLFYSVGIGQISSEVPQNLSASRPQDRQFILSSKKLLLSDSGFYLCAWSLFGTGIYGYTFGSGTRLTVV.

V is TRBV5-1 and J is TRBJ2-1; maybe TRBD2 (7 bases). CDR1 SGHRS and CDR2 YFSETQ come from the germline V gene. CDR3 length equals 14 residues. V was shortened by 5 bases and J by 8 bases, with 17 bases between the two germline ends. The CDR3 protein is CASSGLVGGDEQFF. The CDR3 nucleotides read TGCGCCAGCAGTGGACTAGTGGGGGGCGATGAGCAGTTCTTC.

This clone was counted between two and nine times. The CDR3 coding sequence is TGTGCCAGCTCACCACCTTCCCAGGGTATCAGCTCCTACGAGCAGTACTTC. Encoded protein: CASSPPSQGISSYEQYF. The rearrangement joins TRBV18 to TRBJ2-7; maybe TRBD1 (5 bases). The CDR3 has 17 residues. The germline V and J ends were trimmed by 0 bases and 0 bases, with 15 bases remaining between them. Germline V gene sequence: CDR1 KGHSH, CDR2 LQKENI.

This chain connects TRBV2 to TRBJ2-1; tentative D call: TRBD1 (6 bases). The CDR3 covers 14 residues. Germline CDR1 reads SNHLY; CDR2 reads FYNNEI. V dropped 4 bases and J dropped 10 bases, with 17 bases sitting between them. The CDR3 region is CASSVTIGGEEQFF. CDR3 coding DNA: TGTGCCAGCAGTGTTACGATAGGGGGAGAAGAGCAGTTCTTC.

The chain uses TRBV24-1 and TRBJ2-1; 13 positions match TRBD2. Losses at the gene ends were 4 bases for V and 5 bases for J; bases not matched to a gene: 4. Germline CDR1 KGHDR, CDR2 SFDVKD. This CDR3 is built from 16 residues. For the CDR3, the DNA is TGTGCCACCAGTGACCCAGGGACTAGCGGGAACAATGAGCAGTTCTTC. Protein product: CATSDPGTSGNNEQFF.

This sequence joins TRBV6-6 and TRBJ1-5; D is unclear. The CDR3 spans 13 residues. Looked up from germline, CDR1 is MNHNY and CDR2 is SVGAGI (reference sequence). Trimming pared 0 bases from V and 5 bases from J, leaving 5 bases between. The CDR3 loop is CASSYSADQPQHF. DNA for the CDR3: TGTGCCAGCAGTTACTCAGCCGATCAGCCCCAGCATTTT.

The chain uses TRBV6-5 and TRBJ1-5; 7 bases align to TRBD1. Germline CDR1 reads MNHEY; CDR2 reads SVGAGI. This CDR3 contains 14 residues. V lost 5 bases and J lost 6; bases outside the gene matches: 7. CDR3 DNA sequence: TGTGCCAGCAGTACCGACAGGGTCGGTCAGCCCCAGCATTTT. Encoded protein: CASSTDRVGQPQHF.